The clone carrying this T cell receptor (beta chain) was recorded at least ten times. This entry comes from a study of blood T cells in healthy people across ages. Germline loops: CDR1 SEHNR, CDR2 FQNEAQ (reference sequence). The CDR3 runs 13 residues. V was pared by 5 bases and J by 4 bases, with 10 bases between. Together with a sample-barcoded 5' primer, a J-beta primer mix was included in a second PCR lasting about 6 to 12 cycles. From the 5' RACE reads, TCRdb called clonotypes with MiXCR, one entry per CDR3 protein. The sample shows over 450,000 distinct CDR3 sequences, less than 25% of them seen only once. This sample was also put to use in a study of T cells of mothers and their children. This second study says: Related mother-child pairs showed slightly, non-significantly higher overlap than unrelated pairs.

The rearrangement joins TRBV7-9 to TRBJ2-3; D is unresolved. This receptor was identified in a boy aged 10-17 years in good health. Material for sequencing was blood. CDR3 in amino acids: CASSPKGPDTQYF. The CDR3 DNA reads as TGTGCCAGCAGCCCGAAAGGCCCAGATACGCAGTATTTT. The full variable domain, in which reference TRBV7-9 and TRBJ2-3 provide the parts outside the CDR3, is DTGVSQNPRHKITKRGQNVTFRCDPISEHNRLYWYRQTLGQGPEFLTYFQNEAQLEKSRLLSDRFSAERPKGSFSTLEIQRTEQGDSAMYLCASSPKGPDTQYFGPGTRLTVL.